This T cell receptor beta chain was captured in a study of T cell repertoires in cytomegalovirus infection. Study context: Shared public TCR beta signatures pointed to both CMV infection and a matching HLA type. Study-wide points: There were HLA-C-restricted CMV-specific TCR beta clonotypes dominating the ex vivo response.

Via MiXCR, TCRdb re-called the reads, giving one row per CDR3 protein. The sample carries fewer than 1,000,000 distinct CDR3 sequences, approximately 31% recorded once. Germline trimming cut 2 bases from V and 8 bases from J; bases unmatched to any gene: 15. CDR3 length: 17 residues. In germline, CDR1 is SGHNT, CDR2 YENEEA. On this clonotype itself: No antigen is known for it.

This TCR derives from a human donor in good health (CMV status not recorded). Some clones in this sample may be carry-over from other donors' samples. The V call is TRBV11-3, the J call TRBJ2-1; 7 nucleotides line up with TRBD1. The sequences come from cultured CD8+ T cells from PBMCs, collected from culture after CMV antigen stimulation. CDR3 sequence reads: CASSLSAHRGPQDEQFF. The CDR3, as DNA: TGTGCCAGCAGCTTATCGGCTCACAGGGGACCACAGGATGAGCAGTTCTTC.